What follows is one TCR beta chain and its context. Through a sample-barcoded 5' primer and a J-beta primer mix, a second PCR was run for about 6 to 11 cycles. MiXCR was run by TCRdb on the 5' RACE reads, yielding one entry per CDR3 protein. The sample records more than 1,000,000 distinct CDR3 sequences, almost 25% being singletons. This record comes from a study of blood T cells in healthy people across ages. With 4 bases clipped from V and 5 bases from J, the junction kept 7 bases outside the gene matches. The CDR3 is 13 residues long. Germline CDR1 is SQVTM and CDR2 is ANQGSEA. The sample also formed part of further work on T cells of mothers and their children. From that study: The donors comprised more than 5 children and their three healthy Caucasian mothers. Maternal samples each gave over 8.5 million TCR beta CDR3 reads, and child samples a few million each. Slightly, though not significantly, more overlap was seen in related than in unrelated mother-child pairs.

The chain recombines TRBV29-1 with TRBJ1-2, with 7 bases that match TRBD1. The source is a girl aged 2-10 years in good health. Material: blood. In DNA, the CDR3 is TGCAGCGTTGGGTCGGGACAGCTTTATGGCTACACCTTC. Protein sequence: CSVGSGQLYGYTF.